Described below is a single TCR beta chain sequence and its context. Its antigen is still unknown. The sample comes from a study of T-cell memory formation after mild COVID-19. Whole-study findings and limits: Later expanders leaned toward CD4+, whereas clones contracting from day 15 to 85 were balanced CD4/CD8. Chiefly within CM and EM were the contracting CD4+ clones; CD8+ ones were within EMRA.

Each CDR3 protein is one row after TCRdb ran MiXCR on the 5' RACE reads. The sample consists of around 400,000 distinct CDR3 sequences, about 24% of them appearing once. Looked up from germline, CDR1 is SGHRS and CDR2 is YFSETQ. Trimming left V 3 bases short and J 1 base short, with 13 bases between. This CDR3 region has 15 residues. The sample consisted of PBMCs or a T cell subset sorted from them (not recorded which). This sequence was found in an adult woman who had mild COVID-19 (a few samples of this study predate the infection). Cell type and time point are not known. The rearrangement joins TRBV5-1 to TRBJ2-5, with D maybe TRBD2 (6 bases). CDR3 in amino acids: CASSSSAGSQETQYF. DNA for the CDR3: TGCGCCAGCAGCTCCTCCGCGGGGTCCCAAGAGACCCAGTACTTC.